This T cell receptor beta chain was sequenced for a study of T cell responses to AZD1222 COVID-19 vaccine. About the research overall: Second-dose intervals near 4 or 12 weeks were combined. Overall study findings and caveats: Repertoires were collected only later (after the peak T cell response had occurred). It was only six AZD1222 recipients who were seropositive at baseline. Reportedly, nearly half of unique spike TCRs recognized epitopes outside B.1.351/B.1.1.7 mutations.

Generated by immunoSEQ multiplex PCR, the TCRdb table keeps only in-frame clones and is missing some. In the table there are 120,000 or so clones, about nine tenths of which are singletons. Comments on this clone: What it recognizes is unknown.

The germline V gene encodes CDR1 LGHNA and CDR2 YNFKEQ. V dropped 2 bases and J dropped 7; count of bases not matched to a gene: 12. CDR3 length: 18 amino acids. The receptor comes from an adult in good health. The rearrangement joins TRBV4-2 to TRBJ1-6; 9 positions match TRBD1. The source was peripheral blood, collected on day 0 of AZD1222 vaccination. The CDR3 DNA reads as TGTGCCAGCAGCCAACAGGACAGGGGTGTTAGTAGGAATTCACCCCTCCACTTT. It codes for CASSQQDRGVSRNSPLHF.